The 22 T cell receptor beta chains listed next were all sequenced from one sample in a study of T cell responses to AZD1222 COVID-19 vaccine. The data were produced by immunoSEQ multiplex PCR, yet TCRdb's version contains in-frame clones alone and is incomplete. The sample consists of 150,000 or so clones, 82% of them appearing once. This specimen consisted of peripheral blood, obtained on day 0 of MenACWY control vaccination. The source is an adult in good health.

Written as DNA, the CDR3 is TGCGCCAGCAGCTTGGCTGTGGTTAACAATGAGCAGTTCTTC. Protein sequence: CASSLAVVNNEQFF. The gene calls are TRBV5-1 and TRBJ2-1; D gene uncertain. The CDR3 has 14 residues. V shed 0 bases and J shed 5 bases, with 9 bases lying between them. The germline V gene has CDR1 SGHRS and CDR2 YFSETQ.

This rearrangement joins TRBV6-5 to TRBJ1-1, with 9 bases identical to TRBD1. This CDR3 is built from 13 residues. With V trimmed by 5 bases and J by 4 bases, 2 bases remained unmatched. The germline V gene has CDR1 MNHEY and CDR2 SVGAGI. CDR3 loop: CASSRQGGTEAFF. The CDR3 DNA follows: TGTGCCAGCAGTCGACAGGGGGGCACTGAAGCTTTCTTT.

This rearrangement joins TRBV7-6 to TRBJ2-6; 9 positions agree with TRBD1. The CDR3 spans 17 residues. Germline trimming cut 5 bases from V and 4 bases from J; bases unmatched to any gene: 9. CDR1 SGHVS and CDR2 FNYEAQ come from the germline V gene. The chain's CDR3 is CASSLGQGLGGANVLTF. The CDR3 region has the DNA TGTGCCAGCAGCCTCGGACAGGGGTTAGGCGGGGCCAACGTCCTGACTTTC.

This clone came up once. This chain connects TRBV23-1 to TRBJ2-2; 11 positions match TRBD1. Being an ORF, TRBV23-1 has a function that is uncertain. The CDR3 runs 16 residues. With V trimmed by 7 bases and J by 1 base, 5 bases remained unmatched. As DNA, the CDR3 is TGCGCCAGCAACCGGACAGGGGGCATGAACACCGGGGAGCTGTTTTTT. Translating it yields CASNRTGGMNTGELFF.

This clone has a handful of counts. V usage is TRBV7-3 and J usage is TRBJ2-3, with D maybe TRBD1 (6 bases). Germline V gene lookup returns CDR1 SGHTA and CDR2 FQGTGA. The CDR3 is made up of 16 amino acids. Trimming shortened V by 3 bases and J by 1 base, and 14 bases separated the two germline ends. The CDR3 is CASSFGRAGGTDTQYF. CDR3 nucleotide sequence: TGTGCCAGCAGCTTTGGTAGGGCAGGGGGCACAGATACGCAGTATTTT.

In this sample, this clone turned up once. This CDR3 is CASSPGTGEGETQYF. CDR3 coding DNA: TGTGCCAGCAGCCCCGGGACAGGGGAGGGAGAGACCCAGTACTTC. V and J are TRBV7-7 and TRBJ2-5; 10 nucleotides align to TRBD1. This CDR3 spans 15 amino acids. Trimming at V came to 5 bases and at J to 4 bases, leaving 7 bases not matched to a gene. CDR1 is SSHAT, CDR2 FNYEAQ, per germline (reference sequence). The variable domain in full, completed from reference TRBV7-7 and TRBJ2-5, reads GAGVSQSPRYKVTKRGQDVTLRCDPISSHATLYWYQQALGQGPEFLTYFNYEAQPDKSGLPSDRFSAERPEGSISTLTIQRTEQRDSAMYRCASSPGTGEGETQYFGPGTRLLVL.

The rearrangement links TRBV5-1 to TRBJ2-3, with 8 bases aligning to TRBD2. The CDR3 length is 17 residues. Trimming took 3 bases from V and 3 from J; bases not matched to a gene: 12. Germline CDR1 and CDR2: SGHRS and YFSETQ. The CDR3: CASSYFTAGAGTDTQYF. As DNA, the CDR3 is TGCGCCAGCAGCTACTTTACAGCGGGGGCTGGGACAGATACGCAGTATTTT.

The V gene is TRBV28, the J gene TRBJ1-5, with a weak D call TRBD1 (5 bases). The CDR3 extends over 13 amino acids. Germline V gene sequence: CDR1 MDHEN, CDR2 SYDVKM. Deletions cut 8 bases from V and 1 base from J, with 9 bases between. This CDR3 reads CASFRQSNQPQHF. Written as DNA, the CDR3 is TGTGCCAGCTTCCGACAGAGCAATCAGCCCCAGCATTTT.

The chain employs TRBV3-1 (or the pseudogene TRBV3-2) and TRBJ2-2; TRBD2 agrees at 7 bases. V lost 1 base to trimming and J lost 1 base; unmatched junction nucleotides: 3. The CDR3 sequence is 16 residues long. CDR1 is LGHDT, CDR2 YNNKEL, per germline (reference sequence). The CDR3 DNA is TGTGCCAGCAGCCAAGTAGGCGGGAGGAACACCGGGGAGCTGTTTTTT. Translating it yields CASSQVGGRNTGELFF.

V and J are TRBV2 and TRBJ2-7, with D possibly matching TRBD1 (6 bases). Trimming took off 6 bases at V and 4 bases at J, with 16 bases between the two ends. CDR1 SNHLY and CDR2 FYNNEI come from the germline V gene. CDR3 length equals 14 residues. The chain's CDR3 is CASRVRGIQYEQYF. CDR3 DNA sequence: TGTGCCAGCAGAGTGAGGGGGATTCAATACGAGCAGTACTTC.

The chain employs TRBV11-2 and TRBJ2-7; tentatively, D is TRBD1 or TRBD2 (5 bases each). V lost 5 bases, J lost 5 bases, and 10 bases lay in between. Germline V gives CDR1 SGHAT, CDR2 FQNNGV. This CDR3 has 12 residues. The CDR3 DNA reads TGTGCCAGCAGCCCCCAGGGAGACGAGCAGTACTTC. This codes for CASSPQGDEQYF.

This chain links TRBV2 with TRBJ1-2, with a tentative D call TRBD1 (5 bases). The V gene's germline CDR1 is SNHLY and CDR2 FYNNEI. Trimming removed 2 bases at V and 6 bases at J, with 10 bases between. This CDR3 has 13 amino acids. CDR3 sequence reads: CASSERGTDGYTF. CDR3 coding DNA: TGTGCCAGCAGTGAACGGGGGACTGATGGCTACACCTTC.

The rearrangement links TRBV18 to TRBJ1-2, with no clear D. The CDR3 is 15 amino acids. Germline V gives CDR1 KGHSH, CDR2 LQKENI. V was trimmed by 0 bases and J by 3 bases, leaving 11 bases between them. This CDR3 is CASSPPGNIYYGYTF. The CDR3 DNA follows: TGTGCCAGCTCACCACCCGGTAACATCTACTATGGCTACACCTTC.

This chain connects TRBV5-1 to TRBJ1-4; 7 bases line up with TRBD1. With 3 bases clipped from V and 4 bases from J, the junction kept 9 bases outside the gene matches. There are 16 residues in the CDR3. Germline CDR1 reads SGHRS; CDR2 reads YFSETQ. DNA of the CDR3: TGCGCCAGCAGCTCCGCCCCGGACAGGTTTAATGAAAAACTGTTTTTT. The encoded protein is CASSSAPDRFNEKLFF.

This rearrangement joins TRBV9 to TRBJ2-5; 7 positions agree with TRBD2. The CDR3 has 15 amino acids. V lost 2 bases, J lost 1 base, and 5 bases stayed unmatched. CDR1 SGDLS and CDR2 YYNGEE come from the germline V gene. The CDR3 protein is CASSVGLAVQETQYF. The CDR3 DNA reads as TGTGCCAGCAGCGTGGGGCTAGCGGTCCAAGAGACCCAGTACTTC.

The chain employs TRBV5-1 and TRBJ1-2; 8 bases are shared with TRBD1. Unmatched junction bases numbered 7, after V lost 4 bases and J lost 5 bases. Germline CDR1 reads SGHRS; CDR2 reads YFSETQ. This CDR3 region has 14 residues. The chain's CDR3 is CASSLGQGGYGYTF. The CDR3 bases are TGCGCCAGCAGCCTAGGACAGGGAGGGTATGGCTACACCTTC.

The chain is built from TRBV11-2 and TRBJ1-1; no clear D. V lost 1 base and J lost 2, with 11 bases in between. The germline gives CDR1 SGHAT, CDR2 FQNNGV. This CDR3 has 15 amino acids. CDR3 in amino acids: CASSLGYRVNTEAFF. The CDR3 nucleotides are TGTGCCAGCAGCTTAGGGTATAGGGTAAACACTGAAGCTTTCTTT.

This chain connects TRBV5-8 to TRBJ1-6; no clear D. From germline, CDR1 is SGHTS and CDR2 YDEGEE. The length of the CDR3 is 17 residues. Between the trimmed V and J ends, which lost 0 bases and 4 bases, there was a span of 14 bases. The CDR3 sequence is CASSLVAQDLYNSPLHF. CDR3 bases: TGTGCCAGCAGCTTGGTGGCGCAGGATCTTTATAATTCACCCCTCCACTTT.

A word on this clone: At one end the junction does not follow the germline gene, possibly because of a read error. The chain links TRBV4-1 to TRBJ1-3; D gene ambiguous. The CDR3 extends over 17 amino acids. The germline gives CDR1 MGHRA, CDR2 YSYEKL. DNA of the CDR3: TGCGCCAGCAGCCAAGTGCGGACCCGGGGATCTGGGAACACCATATATTTT. Translating it yields CASSQVRTRGSGNTIYF.

The chain joins TRBV5-4 to TRBJ2-2, with D possibly TRBD2 on 6 matching bases. Germline loops: CDR1 SGHNT, CDR2 YYREEE (reference sequence). The CDR3 has 17 amino acids. V was pared by 4 bases and J by 3 bases, with 19 bases between. CDR3 in DNA: TGTGCCAGCAGCAGCGGGCCGGCGGGGAAGTACACCGGGGAGCTGTTTTTT. Protein product: CASSSGPAGKYTGELFF.

The chain is built from TRBV29-1 and TRBJ2-7; perhaps D is TRBD1 or TRBD2 (5 bases each). The CDR3 has 14 residues. Trimming stripped 2 bases from V and 1 base from J, with 12 bases between. The germline CDR1 and CDR2 sequences are SQVTM and ANQGSEA. The CDR3 bases are TGCAGCGTTGAAATGAGGGGTGAGTCCTACGAGCAGTACGTC. This codes for CSVEMRGESYEQYV.

The CDR3 coding sequence is TGTGCCAGCTCACCACCAGCAGAGACCCAGTACTTC. Encoded protein: CASSPPAETQYF. The V gene is TRBV18, the J gene TRBJ2-5; no clear D gene. Germline V gene data show CDR1 as KGHSH and CDR2 as LQKENI. V gave up 0 bases and J gave up 4 bases, with 3 bases separating them. The CDR3 contains 12 residues.